These 30 T cell receptor beta chains came from one sample sequenced in a study of breast tumors, draining lymph nodes, adjacent tissues. TCRdb processed the multiplex PCR reads anew with MiXCR; each CDR3 protein has one entry. The table lists approximately 200,000 distinct CDR3 sequences, 25% to 40% of them singletons. Samples came from axillary lymph nodes draining the breast cancer. The sample taken for sequencing was axillary lymph node tissue. Receptor source: a female donor with breast cancer. Some clones in this sample may be carry-over from other donors' samples.

V usage is TRBV29-1 and J usage is TRBJ2-1; D tentatively reads TRBD1 or TRBD2 (5 bases each). The CDR3 has 12 residues. From germline, CDR1 is SQVTM and CDR2 ANQGSEA. Trimming removed 8 bases from V and 5 bases from J, with 13 bases in between. CDR3 region: CSMGVDDNEQFF. The CDR3 DNA reads as TGCAGCATGGGGGTTGACGACAATGAGCAGTTCTTC.

This clonotype was recorded a few times. A much larger clone is a single base away; this may be a read error. The DNA of the CDR3 is TGCAGTGCTAGTCCGAGGGGCGGTGGCTCCACCTTC. Protein product: CSASPRGGGSTF. The chain joins TRBV20-1 to TRBJ1-2, with D possibly TRBD1 on 5 matching bases. CDR1 and CDR2 (germline): DFQATT, SNEGSKA (reference sequence). The CDR3 loop spans 12 amino acids.

This clonotype was seen ten or more times. The chain combines TRBV2 with TRBJ2-5; 12 nucleotides agree with TRBD2. This CDR3 spans 15 amino acids. J lost 5 bases, V lost 5 bases, and 6 bases had no gene match. CDR1 SNHLY and CDR2 FYNNEI come from the germline V gene. The CDR3 here is CASSRLAGDGETQYF. The CDR3 nucleotides read TGTGCCAGCAGTAGACTAGCGGGAGACGGGGAGACCCAGTACTTC.

This clonotype was found a few times. The chain links TRBV6-2 or TRBV6-3 to TRBJ2-3; TRBD1 might be the D (6 bases). V was clipped by 2 bases and J by 3 bases, with 6 bases between them. Germline V lookup: CDR1 MNHEY, CDR2 SVGEGT. The CDR3 has 13 residues. The CDR3 bases are TGTGCCAGCAGTTACGACAGGACAGATACGCAGTATTTT. Translated: CASSYDRTDTQYF.

Remarks on this clonotype: A much larger clone sits a single nucleotide away, making a read error possible. The chain carries TRBV6-6 and TRBJ2-1; TRBD2 might be the D (5 bases). The CDR3 spans 14 residues. V dropped 3 bases and J dropped 5 bases, with 11 bases sitting between them. Germline values: CDR1 MNHNY, CDR2 SVGAGI (reference sequence). For the CDR3, the DNA is TGTGCCAGCAGTTATGTTAAGGAGGACAATGAGCAGTTCTTC. Its protein product is CASSYVKEDNEQFF.

This clonotype was counted ten times or more. The V and J genes are TRBV6-4 and TRBJ2-1; the match to TRBD2 covers 9 bases. The V gene's germline CDR1 is MRHNA and CDR2 SNTAGT. V shed 4 bases and J 9 bases; nucleotides not matched to a gene: 13. The CDR3 covers 16 residues. CDR3 sequence: CASSAEAGLAIGEQFF. DNA of the CDR3: TGTGCCAGCAGTGCAGAGGCAGGACTAGCGATCGGTGAGCAGTTCTTC.

In the case of this clonotype: At one boundary the junction diverges from the germline segment, which might be a read error. This chain joins TRBV18 and TRBJ2-1; unclear D gene. Looked up from germline, CDR1 is KGHSH and CDR2 is LQKENI. The CDR3 is 15 amino acids. The CDR3 coding sequence is TGTGCCAGCTCACCGCGACAAGGCTGGGGTAATGAGCGGTTCTTC. Translating gives CASSPRQGWGNERFF.

There are many counts of this clonotype. The V gene is TRBV20-1, the J gene TRBJ2-3, with 11 bases fitting TRBD2. The V gene's germline CDR1 is DFQATT and CDR2 SNEGSKA (reference sequence). The CDR3 contains 14 residues. Trimming removed 5 bases from V and 4 bases from J; junction bases left unmatched: 5. The CDR3 DNA is TGCAGTGCTCTTAGCGGGGGGGCTTCAGATACGCAGTATTTT. The encoded protein is CSALSGGASDTQYF.

This clonotype has a count of ten or more. This chain joins TRBV18 and TRBJ2-7; D not resolved. Germline loops: CDR1 KGHSH, CDR2 LQKENI. The CDR3 has 13 amino acids. V was cut by 0 bases and J by 6 bases, with 9 bases left in between. In DNA, the CDR3 is TGTGCCAGCTCACCACCTTCGAGGTCCGAGCAGTACTTC. Translation gives CASSPPSRSEQYF.

This clonotype was found many times. The chain is built from TRBV30 and TRBJ1-6; D uncertain. Between the trimmed V and J ends, which lost 3 bases and 5 bases, there was a span of 5 bases. The CDR3 has 12 amino acids. The germline V gene encodes CDR1 GTSNPN and CDR2 SVGIG (reference sequence). The DNA of the CDR3 is TGTGCCTGGAGGGACCATAATTCACCCCTCCACTTT. Translating it yields CAWRDHNSPLHF.

This chain joins TRBV7-8 and TRBJ2-3; TRBD2 aligns across 12 bases. The CDR3 loop spans 16 amino acids. From germline, CDR1 is SGHVS and CDR2 FQNEAQ. Germline trimming cut 4 bases from V and 5 bases from J; bases unmatched to any gene: 7. CDR3 nucleotides: TGTGCCAGCAGCTACCGACTAGCGGGGGCCAAAGATACGCAGTATTTT. It specifies CASSYRLAGAKDTQYF.

This clonotype was recorded many times. The DNA of the CDR3 is TGCAGTGCCCGCCGGGGGCGGGGGTACTACAATGAGCAGTTCTTC. Residues: CSARRGRGYYNEQFF. The chain recombines TRBV20-1 with TRBJ2-1, with D possibly TRBD2 on 7 matching bases. The ends were cut back, 6 bases at V and 3 bases at J, with 18 bases in the middle. The CDR3 is made up of 15 amino acids. Germline loops: CDR1 DFQATT, CDR2 SNEGSKA (reference sequence).

This clonotype appeared many times. The CDR3 region is CASSAMDRGYSNQPQHF. CDR3 sequence (DNA): TGTGCCAGCAGTGCTATGGACAGGGGATATAGCAATCAGCCCCAGCATTTT. This chain connects TRBV6-1 to TRBJ1-5; TRBD1 aligns across 9 bases. V was clipped by 4 bases and J by 0 bases; unmatched bases: 7. The CDR3 runs 17 residues. CDR1 is MNHNS, CDR2 SASEGT, per germline.

In regard to this clonotype: A single base separates this from a much larger clone, so it may be a read error. This sequence joins TRBV5-4 and TRBJ1-6; unclear D gene. Trimming left V 0 bases short and J 10 bases short, with 14 bases between. CDR1 is SGHNT, CDR2 YYREEE, per germline (reference sequence). The CDR3 covers 15 residues. The CDR3 spells CASSLEGSWPSPLHF. CDR3 DNA sequence: TGTGCCAGCAGCTTGGAAGGGTCTTGGCCCTCACCCCTCCACTTT.

The chain couples TRBV27 to TRBJ2-1; D call uncertain. V shed 8 bases and J shed 7 bases, with 15 bases lying between them. CDR3 length: 13 amino acids. Germline V CDR1 and CDR2: MNHEY, SMNVEV (reference sequence). CDR3 amino acids: CASEEVLGNEQFF. The CDR3 coding sequence is TGTGCCAGCGAAGAGGTTTTGGGGAATGAGCAGTTCTTC.

This clonotype has ten or more counts. The rearrangement uses TRBV7-2 and TRBJ1-5; D gene uncertain. The germline V gene encodes CDR1 SGHTA and CDR2 FQGNSA. CDR3 size: 14 residues. V was pared by 4 bases and J by 5 bases, with 12 bases between. CDR3 nucleotides: TGTGCCAGCAGCTCGTTCGGGGAGGATCAGCCCCAGCATTTT. Translating gives CASSSFGEDQPQHF.

This clonotype appeared many times. The gene calls are TRBV20-1 and TRBJ2-3; D is possibly TRBD2 (5 bases). Trimming pared 3 bases from V and 2 bases from J, leaving 18 bases between. Germline V gene data show CDR1 as DFQATT and CDR2 as SNEGSKA (reference sequence). The CDR3 covers 16 residues. The CDR3: CSARPDSFMSTDTQYF. CDR3 bases: TGCAGTGCTAGGCCGGACTCATTCATGTCCACAGATACGCAGTATTTT.

The chain combines TRBV10-1 with TRBJ2-5; the match to TRBD1 covers 7 bases. The CDR3 spans 15 residues. Germline CDR1 WNHNN, CDR2 SYGVQD (reference sequence). Trimming removed 0 bases from V and 4 bases from J; junction bases left unmatched: 5. DNA for the CDR3: TGCGCCAGCAGTGAGTCTGGGACAGTGGTAGAGACCCAGTACTTC. It yields the protein CASSESGTVVETQYF.

The sample holds many counts of this clonotype. This chain links TRBV20-1 with TRBJ2-7; no definite D call. CDR1 and CDR2 from the germline V gene are DFQATT and SNEGSKA (reference sequence). V was cut by 4 bases and J by 0 bases, with 10 bases left in between. The CDR3 length is 13 residues. CDR3 residues: CSATGVHSYEQYF. The DNA of the CDR3 is TGCAGTGCTACCGGAGTTCACTCCTACGAGCAGTACTTC.

This clonotype was picked up a small number of times. This chain links TRBV2 with TRBJ2-4; TRBD1 agrees at 7 bases. The germline gives CDR1 SNHLY, CDR2 FYNNEI. This CDR3 region has 17 residues. V dropped 7 bases and J dropped 0; count of bases not matched to a gene: 12. In nucleotides, the CDR3 is TGTGCCAGCACCCCGGGACAGATCTACTTAGCCAAAAACATTCAGTACTTC. Translating it yields CASTPGQIYLAKNIQYF.

On this clonotype itself: A much larger clone differs from this one at a single base, so this may be a read error. The chain combines TRBV5-1 with TRBJ1-2; TRBD1 aligns across 11 bases. Per germline, CDR1 SGHRS and CDR2 YFSETQ. CDR3 length: 14 residues. CDR3 sequence reads: CASSRGQGAFGCTF. The CDR3 DNA is TGCGCCAGCAGCAGAGGACAGGGGGCGTTTGGCTGCACCTTC.

This clonotype has ten or more counts. The chain employs TRBV10-3 and TRBJ2-7, with D hard to call. Germline V gene sequence: CDR1 ENHRY, CDR2 SYGVKD. V lost 11 bases to trimming and J lost 0 bases, with 20 bases between them. The CDR3 consists of 15 residues. CDR3 protein: CAAYTVKGFSYEQYF. The DNA of the CDR3 is TGTGCCGCGTACACAGTAAAGGGATTCTCCTACGAGCAGTACTTC.

This clonotype came up many times. The V and J genes are TRBV20-1 and TRBJ2-1; TRBD2 agrees at 10 bases. CDR1 DFQATT and CDR2 SNEGSKA come from the germline V gene (reference sequence). The CDR3 sequence is 16 residues long. Trimming at V came to 0 bases and at J to 2 bases, leaving 4 bases not matched to a gene. The CDR3 DNA is TGCAGTGCTAGAGATATAAGCGGGAGGGCCTACAATGAGCAGTTCTTC. This gives the protein CSARDISGRAYNEQFF.

Remarks on this clonotype: Because the CDR3 is missing its conserved closing phenylalanine or tryptophan, this is likely a read error. This chain's CDR3 is CASSIAGGLSNQPQHS. The CDR3 DNA is TGTGCCAGTAGTATAGCTGGGGGGCTAAGCAATCAGCCCCAGCATTCT. This chain connects TRBV19 to TRBJ1-5; D is possibly TRBD1 (6 bases). The V and J ends lost 1 base and 1 base respectively, with 11 bases between them. The CDR3 consists of 16 residues. From germline, CDR1 is LNHDA and CDR2 SQIVND (reference sequence).

This clonotype was found many times. J is TRBJ2-7 and V is TRBV7-6; 10 nucleotides align to TRBD1. V was pared by 3 bases and J by 12 bases, with 8 bases of the junction left unmatched. The CDR3 has 13 amino acids. CDR1 and CDR2 (germline): SGHVS, FNYEAQ. Here the CDR3 DNA reads TGTGCCAGCAGCTTGGGACAGGGGACCATAACGTACTTC. Translating it yields CASSLGQGTITYF.

A word on this clonotype: One junction end does not reproduce the germline sequence, and a read error may be involved. This sequence joins TRBV20-1 and TRBJ2-1, with 7 bases fitting TRBD2. The CDR3 spans 14 residues. Germline-derived CDR1 and CDR2 are DFQATT and SNEGSKA (reference sequence). The CDR3 region is CGAIRDYLRPEQFF. The CDR3 DNA follows: TGCGGTGCCATCCGGGACTATCTGCGCCCTGAGCAGTTCTTC.

The V gene is TRBV5-6, the J gene TRBJ1-2; no firm D call. Germline V gene lookup returns CDR1 SGHDT and CDR2 YYEEEE. The CDR3 runs 11 residues. V gave up 4 bases and J gave up 12 bases, with 13 bases separating them. CDR3 in amino acids: CASSVGVSHTF. The CDR3 DNA sequence: TGTGCCAGCAGCGTGGGCGTTAGCCACACCTTC.

The table lists this clonotype with a few counts. A much larger clone differs from this one at a single base, so this may be a read error. The J gene is TRBJ2-5, the V gene TRBV19, with 14 positions matching TRBD2. Germline loops: CDR1 LNHDA, CDR2 SQIVND (reference sequence). V was pared by 9 bases and J by 9 bases, with 12 bases of the junction left unmatched. The CDR3 is 15 amino acids. CDR3 amino acids: CASSGTSGSLEAQYF. CDR3 bases: TGTGCCAGCAGCGGGACTAGCGGGAGTTTGGAGGCCCAGTACTTC.

This clonotype occurred many times. The V and J genes are TRBV7-9 and TRBJ2-3; perhaps D is TRBD1 or TRBD2 (5 bases each). The CDR3 is 15 residues long. Per germline, CDR1 SEHNR and CDR2 FQNEAQ (reference sequence). Between the trimmed V and J ends, which lost 4 bases and 7 bases, there was a span of 18 bases. In DNA form, the CDR3 reads TGTGCCAGCAGCTCTTCTGGGGGAGACTTTAATACGCAGTATTTT. It is translated as CASSSSGGDFNTQYF.

This clonotype was seen only a few times. A read error may explain this, as a much larger clone is one base away. The V gene is TRBV7-9, the J gene TRBJ2-5; perhaps D is TRBD1 or TRBD2 (5 bases each). Germline assignment: CDR1 SEHNR and CDR2 FQNEAQ (reference sequence). This CDR3 comprises 17 residues. CDR3 protein: CASSPPRGELYQETQCF. DNA of the CDR3: TGTGCCAGCAGCCCCCCTCGAGGGGAACTGTACCAAGAGACCCAGTGCTTC.